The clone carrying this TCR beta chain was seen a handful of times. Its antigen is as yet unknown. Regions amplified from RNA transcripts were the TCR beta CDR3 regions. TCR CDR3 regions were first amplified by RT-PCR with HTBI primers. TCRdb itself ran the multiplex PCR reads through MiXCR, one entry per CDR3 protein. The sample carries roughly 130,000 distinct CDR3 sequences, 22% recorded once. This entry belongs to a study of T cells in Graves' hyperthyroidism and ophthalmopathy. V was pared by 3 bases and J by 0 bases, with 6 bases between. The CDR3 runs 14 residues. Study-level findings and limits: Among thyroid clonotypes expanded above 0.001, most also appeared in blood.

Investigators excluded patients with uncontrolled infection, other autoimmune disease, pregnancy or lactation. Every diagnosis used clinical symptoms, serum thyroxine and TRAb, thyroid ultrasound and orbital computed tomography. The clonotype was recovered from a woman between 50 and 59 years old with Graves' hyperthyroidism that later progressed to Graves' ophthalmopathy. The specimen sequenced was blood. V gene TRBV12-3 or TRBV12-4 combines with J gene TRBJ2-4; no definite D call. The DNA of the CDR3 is TGTGCCAGCAGTTTTTCACTAGCCAAAAACATTCAGTACTTC. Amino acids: CASSFSLAKNIQYF.